The rows below give T cell receptor beta chains drawn from one sample of a study of T cell responses to AZD1222 COVID-19 vaccine. The repertoire was sequenced with immunoSEQ multiplex PCR; TCRdb's copy has only in-frame clones and lacks some. The sample has approximately 150,000 clones, approximately 90% seen once. The sequencing here drew on peripheral blood, taken 28 days after the second AZD1222 dose. The receptor set was obtained from an adult who received the AZD1222 COVID-19 vaccine. The CDR3 runs from the conserved cysteine through the conserved F or W. D genes are given only for firm matches. Only some rows state a clone size, as once, few, many or a class for expanded clones.

abundance	v_gene	j_gene	d_gene	CDR3aa	CDR3nt
-	TRBV5-1	TRBJ2-1	TRBD2	CASSLVGPSGTGYNEQFF	TGCGCCAGCAGCTTGGTGGGACCTAGCGGGACTGGCTACAATGAGCAGTTCTTC
-	TRBV3-1/TRBV3-2	TRBJ1-1	-	CASSQIGRDTEAFF	TGTGCCAGCAGCCAAATTGGGAGGGACACTGAAGCTTTCTTT
-	TRBV10-3	TRBJ1-2	-	CASGSQGYGYTF	TGTGCCTCAGGGAGCCAGGGCTATGGCTACACCTTC
-	TRBV15	TRBJ2-1	TRBD2	CATSRDLGRGEEQFF	TGTGCCACCAGCAGAGATCTGGGTCGGGGGGAAGAGCAGTTCTTC
-	TRBV6-4	TRBJ2-2	-	CASAPGVLSGELFF	TGTGCCAGCGCCCCAGGGGTCCTATCCGGGGAGCTGTTTTTT
-	TRBV19	TRBJ1-3	-	CASSIVAFGVAGNTIYF	TGTGCCAGTAGTATAGTGGCCTTCGGTGTAGCTGGAAACACCATATATTTT
-	TRBV2	TRBJ1-1	-	CASSVTTGTEAFF	TGTGCCAGCAGCGTGACGACAGGCACTGAAGCTTTCTTT
-	TRBV5-4	TRBJ2-7	-	CASSLGSTYEQYF	TGTGCCAGCAGCTTGGGCAGCACCTACGAGCAGTACTTC
-	TRBV6-5	TRBJ2-7	TRBD2	CASSSGAPGEQYF	TGTGCCAGCAGCAGCGGGGCCCCTGGCGAGCAGTACTTC
-	TRBV9	TRBJ1-2	TRBD1	CASTIGQGVGYTF	TGTGCCAGCACTATCGGGCAGGGGGTCGGCTACACCTTC
-	TRBV5-1	TRBJ2-3	-	CASCVVGLGGDTQYF	TGCGCCAGCTGTGTTGTGGGTTTGGGCGGAGATACGCAGTATTTT
-	TRBV19	TRBJ2-1	-	CASSKGRGSSYNEQFF	TGTGCCAGTAGTAAAGGTAGAGGGAGCTCCTACAATGAGCAGTTCTTC
once	TRBV11-2	TRBJ2-1	-	CASSPNPLRADNEQFF	TGTGCCAGCAGCCCCAACCCCTTACGGGCGGACAATGAGCAGTTCTTC
once	TRBV5-1	TRBJ1-2	-	CASSSSTGSPGNYGYTF	TGCGCCAGCAGCTCCAGTACAGGGTCCCCGGGCAACTATGGCTACACCTTC
-	TRBV29-1	TRBJ2-1	-	CSVEGFSSYNEQFF	TGCAGCGTTGAAGGATTTAGCTCCTACAATGAGCAGTTCTTC
-	TRBV6-5	TRBJ1-4	-	CASRTGEGEKLFF	TGTGCCAGCAGAACCGGGGAAGGCGAAAAACTGTTTTTT
-	TRBV5-4	TRBJ2-1	TRBD2	CASSEGLAGYNEQFF	TGTGCCAGCAGCGAGGGACTAGCGGGCTACAATGAGCAGTTCTTC
-	TRBV28	TRBJ1-2	-	CASSLVQGAYGYTF	TGTGCCAGCAGTTTGGTACAGGGAGCATATGGCTACACCTTC
-	TRBV2	TRBJ1-4	-	CASSVRHGGEKLFF	TGTGCCAGCAGTGTCCGTCATGGTGGTGAAAAACTGTTTTTT
-	TRBV11-2	TRBJ2-2	-	CASSLAQGAGELFF	TGTGCCAGCAGCTTAGCCCAGGGTGCCGGGGAGCTGTTTTTT
-	TRBV7-9	TRBJ1-1	TRBD1	CASSLGGDSSLATEAFF	TGTGCCAGCAGCTTAGGAGGGGACAGCTCTCTGGCCACTGAAGCTTTCTTT
-	TRBV2	TRBJ2-3	-	CASSGDTDTQYF	TGTGCCAGCAGCGGGGACACAGATACGCAGTATTTT
-	TRBV19	TRBJ1-5	TRBD1	CASSIDLDREFQPQHF	TGTGCCAGTAGTATAGATCTGGACAGGGAGTTTCAGCCCCAGCATTTT
-	TRBV10-1	TRBJ2-4	-	CASSSEAKNIQYF	TGCGCCAGCAGTTCGGAGGCCAAAAACATTCAGTACTTC
-	TRBV7-2	TRBJ1-2	-	CASSLDRTTSAGYTF	TGTGCCAGCAGCTTAGACCGGACCACCTCGGCTGGCTACACCTTC
-	TRBV19	TRBJ1-2	TRBD1	CASSIVSGQPTNYGYTF	TGTGCCAGTAGTATAGTGTCGGGACAGCCGACTAACTATGGCTACACCTTC
-	TRBV20-1	TRBJ1-1	-	CSASREPEAFF	TGCAGTGCTTCCCGGGAGCCAGAAGCTTTCTTT
-	TRBV7-2	TRBJ1-5	-	CASSSPDRQGGSQHF	TGTGCCAGCAGCTCCCCCGATAGGCAGGGAGGGTCCCAGCATTTT
few	TRBV7-9	TRBJ1-4	TRBD1	CASSLAVTGFEKLFF	TGTGCCAGCAGCTTAGCAGTGACAGGGTTTGAAAAACTGTTTTTT
-	TRBV7-2	TRBJ1-1	TRBD1	CASGTAFNPSEAFF	TGTGCCAGCGGGACAGCTTTTAATCCTTCCGAAGCTTTCTTT
-	TRBV3-1/TRBV3-2	TRBJ2-7	-	CASSRSASWGGLNEQYF	TGTGCCAGCAGCCGCTCAGCAAGTTGGGGCGGTTTAAACGAGCAGTACTTC
-	TRBV6-2/TRBV6-3	TRBJ2-3	TRBD2	CASSYSVVAGDTQYF	TGTGCCAGCAGTTACTCTGTGGTAGCGGGGGATACGCAGTATTTT
once	TRBV19	TRBJ2-2	-	CASSFNRQQGPGELFF	TGTGCCAGTAGTTTTAATCGCCAACAGGGACCCGGGGAGCTGTTTTTT
-	TRBV2	TRBJ1-5	-	CASSDRQSNQPQHF	TGTGCCAGCAGTGATCGTCAGTCCAATCAGCCCCAGCATTTT
-	TRBV2	TRBJ1-1	-	CASSEHLQGAFF	TGTGCCAGCAGTGAACACCTTCAGGGAGCTTTCTTT
-	TRBV23-1	TRBJ1-1	TRBD1	CASSQSGDRGNSAFF	TGCGCCAGCAGTCAATCGGGGGACAGGGGGAATTCTGCTTTCTTT
-	TRBV5-1	TRBJ2-3	-	CASSWAEGRVSDTQYF	TGCGCCAGCAGCTGGGCCGAGGGGCGAGTATCAGATACGCAGTATTTT
once	TRBV7-2	TRBJ1-5	-	CASSASGGSYQPQHF	TGTGCCAGCAGCGCCAGCGGAGGGAGCTATCAGCCCCAGCATTTT
-	TRBV4-3	TRBJ2-7	-	CASSPGGISYEQYF	TGCGCCAGCAGCCCCGGAGGTATATCCTACGAGCAGTACTTC
-	TRBV20-1	TRBJ2-7	-	CSARTTGPQYF	TGCAGTGCTAGAACGACTGGCCCGCAGTACTTC
-	TRBV5-1	TRBJ2-1	-	CASSLVGESRKDNEQFF	TGCGCCAGCAGCTTGGTTGGAGAATCAAGGAAGGACAATGAGCAGTTCTTC
few	TRBV10-3	TRBJ2-7	-	CAISEHTYEQYF	TGTGCCATCAGTGAACATACCTACGAGCAGTACTTC
-	TRBV10-3	TRBJ2-5	-	CAISESGGQISRETQYF	TGTGCCATCAGTGAGTCGGGCGGACAAATCTCGCGGGAGACCCAGTACTTC